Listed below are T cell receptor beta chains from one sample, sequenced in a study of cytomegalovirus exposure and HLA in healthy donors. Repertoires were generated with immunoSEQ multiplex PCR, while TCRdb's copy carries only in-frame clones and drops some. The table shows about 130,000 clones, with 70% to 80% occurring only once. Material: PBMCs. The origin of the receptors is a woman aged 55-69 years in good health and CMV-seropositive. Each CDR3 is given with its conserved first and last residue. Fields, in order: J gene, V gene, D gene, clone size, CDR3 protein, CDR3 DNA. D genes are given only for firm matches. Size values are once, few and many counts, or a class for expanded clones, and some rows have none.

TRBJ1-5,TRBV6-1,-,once,CASTTPVGNYQPQHF,TGTGCCAGCACAACCCCGGTCGGGAATTATCAGCCCCAGCATTTT
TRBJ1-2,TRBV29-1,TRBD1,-,CSVAGGAYGYTF,TGCAGCGTTGCAGGGGGCGCGTATGGCTACACCTTC
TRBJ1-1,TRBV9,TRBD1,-,CASSVLGTDTEAFF,TGTGCCAGCAGCGTATTAGGGACAGACACTGAAGCTTTCTTT
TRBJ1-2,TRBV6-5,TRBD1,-,CASRETGGEGYTF,TGTGCCAGCAGAGAGACAGGGGGCGAGGGCTACACCTTC
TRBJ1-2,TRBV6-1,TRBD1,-,CASSELAGGLADGYTF,TGTGCCAGCAGTGAATTGGCAGGGGGCCTAGCGGATGGCTACACCTTC
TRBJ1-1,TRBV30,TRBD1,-,CAWSSQDRGNTEAFF,TGTGCCTGGAGTTCTCAGGACAGGGGGAACACTGAAGCTTTCTTT
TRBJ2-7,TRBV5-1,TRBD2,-,CASSLGFAAGEYEQYF,TGCGCCAGCAGCTTGGGTTTCGCAGCGGGAGAGTACGAGCAGTACTTC
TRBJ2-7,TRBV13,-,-,CASSSRSGQLAYEQYF,TGTGCCAGCAGCTCAAGGTCAGGACAGTTGGCCTACGAGCAGTACTTC
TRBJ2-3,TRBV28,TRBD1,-,CASSSEVRGLVDTQYF,TGTGCCAGCAGTTCCGAGGTTAGGGGGCTGGTTGATACGCAGTATTTT
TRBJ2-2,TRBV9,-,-,CASSPGSPGGELFF,TGTGCCAGCAGCCCGGGGTCTCCCGGGGGGGAGCTGTTTTTT
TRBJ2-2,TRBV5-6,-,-,CASSPGLLNTGELFF,TGTGCCAGCAGCCCGGGACTTTTGAACACCGGGGAGCTGTTTTTT
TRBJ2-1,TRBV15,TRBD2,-,CATSRRLAPEQFF,TGTGCCACCAGCAGACGACTAGCGCCTGAGCAGTTCTTC
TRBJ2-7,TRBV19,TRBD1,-,CASSTGTGSFEQYF,TGTGCCAGTAGTACTGGGACAGGGTCATTCGAGCAGTACTTC
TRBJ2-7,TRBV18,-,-,CASSLGASTYEQYF,TGTGCCAGCTCACTGGGAGCGAGCACCTACGAGCAGTACTTC
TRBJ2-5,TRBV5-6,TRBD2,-,CASSLILAGQETQYF,TGTGCCAGCAGCTTGATCCTAGCGGGACAAGAGACCCAGTACTTC
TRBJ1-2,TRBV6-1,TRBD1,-,CASTQTGNGYTF,TGTGCCAGCACCCAGACAGGGAATGGCTACACCTTC
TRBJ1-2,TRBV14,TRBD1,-,CASSYHPGQRNYGYTF,TGTGCCAGCAGCTACCACCCGGGACAGAGGAACTATGGCTACACCTTC
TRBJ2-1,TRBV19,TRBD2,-,CASSIFGTTFDEQFF,TGTGCCAGTAGTATCTTCGGGACTACCTTCGATGAGCAGTTCTTC
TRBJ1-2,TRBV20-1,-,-,CSAFDTYGYTF,TGCAGTGCTTTCGACACCTATGGCTACACCTTC
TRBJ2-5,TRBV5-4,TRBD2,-,CASSLGLAGGQETQYF,TGTGCCAGCAGCTTAGGACTAGCGGGAGGGCAAGAGACCCAGTACTTC
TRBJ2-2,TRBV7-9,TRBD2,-,CASSLSIATGTRVTGELFF,TGTGCCAGCAGCTTAAGTATTGCTACCGGGACTAGAGTAACCGGGGAGCTGTTTTTT
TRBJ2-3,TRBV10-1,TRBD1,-,CASSKQGGTDTQYF,TGCGCCAGCAGCAAGCAGGGGGGCACAGATACGCAGTATTTT
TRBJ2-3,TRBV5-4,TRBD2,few,CASGLAGGDTQYF,TGTGCCAGCGGACTAGCGGGAGGAGATACGCAGTATTTT
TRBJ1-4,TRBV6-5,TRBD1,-,CASRQGAGNEKLFF,TGTGCCAGCAGACAGGGGGCGGGAAATGAAAAACTGTTTTTT
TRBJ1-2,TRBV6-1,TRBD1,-,CASTPRTGYYGYTF,TGTGCCAGCACCCCCCGGACAGGCTACTATGGCTACACCTTC
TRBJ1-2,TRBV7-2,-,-,CASSLSGEGNGYTF,TGTGCCAGCAGCTTATCCGGGGAAGGTAATGGCTACACCTTC
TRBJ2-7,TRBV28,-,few,CASRGSGFADEQYF,TGTGCCAGCCGAGGTTCAGGGTTCGCGGACGAGCAGTACTTC
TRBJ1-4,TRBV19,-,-,CASSTVEKLFF,TGTGCCAGTAGTACGGTTGAAAAACTGTTTTTT
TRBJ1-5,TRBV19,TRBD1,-,CASSYLTGEPQHF,TGTGCCAGTTCTTATTTGACAGGGGAGCCCCAGCATTTT
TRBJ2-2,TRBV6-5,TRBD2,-,CASRSSGRADGELFF,TGTGCCAGCAGGTCTAGCGGGAGGGCGGACGGGGAGCTGTTTTTT
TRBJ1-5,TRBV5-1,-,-,CASSLGGLRNQPQHF,TGCGCCAGCAGCTTGGGAGGGTTGCGCAATCAGCCCCAGCATTTT
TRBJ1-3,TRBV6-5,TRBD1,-,CASSSDRGNQGNTIYF,TGTGCCAGCAGTTCCGACAGGGGCAATCAGGGAAACACCATATATTTT
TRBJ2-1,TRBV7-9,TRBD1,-,CASSLLDREPYNEQFF,TGTGCCAGCAGCTTGCTCGACAGGGAACCCTACAATGAGCAGTTCTTC
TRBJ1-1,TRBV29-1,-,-,CSVEGGMGDTEAFF,TGCAGCGTTGAAGGGGGAATGGGAGACACTGAAGCTTTCTTT
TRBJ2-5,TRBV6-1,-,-,CASSRGTTPKTQYF,TGTGCCAGCAGTCGTGGGACAACCCCAAAGACCCAGTACTTC
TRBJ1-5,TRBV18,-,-,CASSPPGISQPQHF,TGTGCCAGCTCACCACCGGGCATATCCCAGCCCCAGCATTTT
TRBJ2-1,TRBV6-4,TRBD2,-,CASSPGTSGRNEQFF,TGTGCCAGCAGTCCGGGGACTAGCGGACGGAATGAGCAGTTCTTC
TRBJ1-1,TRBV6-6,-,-,CASSYTSQGNTEAFF,TGTGCCAGCAGTTACACCTCACAGGGGAACACTGAAGCTTTCTTT
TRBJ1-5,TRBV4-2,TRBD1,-,CASSHEQGSNQPQHF,TGTGCCAGCAGCCATGAACAGGGGAGCAATCAGCCCCAGCATTTT
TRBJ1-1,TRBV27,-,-,CASSFYRNTEAFF,TGTGCCAGCAGTTTCTACCGGAACACTGAAGCTTTCTTT
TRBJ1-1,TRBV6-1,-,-,CASSEQAQAFF,TGTGCCAGCAGTGAACAGGCCCAAGCTTTCTTT
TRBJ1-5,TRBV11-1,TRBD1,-,CASSPDRGGQPQHF,TGTGCCAGCAGCCCCGACAGGGGTGGTCAGCCCCAGCATTTT
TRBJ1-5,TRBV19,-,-,CASWEGTRNQPQHF,TGTGCCAGTTGGGAAGGGACACGCAATCAGCCCCAGCATTTT
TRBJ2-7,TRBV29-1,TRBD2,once,CSVGGGLAVSSYEQYF,TGCAGCGTTGGGGGGGGACTAGCGGTCAGCTCCTACGAGCAGTACTTC
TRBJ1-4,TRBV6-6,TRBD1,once,CASSYPATGDEKLFF,TGTGCCAGCAGTTACCCGGCGACAGGGGATGAAAAACTGTTTTTT
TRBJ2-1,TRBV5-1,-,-,CASSLERRLAGNEQFF,TGCGCCAGCAGCTTGGAGAGACGGCTAGCAGGCAATGAGCAGTTCTTC
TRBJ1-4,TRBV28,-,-,CASSARGKGAEKLFF,TGTGCCAGCAGTGCACGCGGGAAAGGCGCGGAAAAACTGTTTTTT
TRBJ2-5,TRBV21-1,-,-,CASSKGTSGTETQYF,TGTGCCAGCAGCAAAGGGACTAGCGGGACGGAGACCCAGTACTTC